This T cell receptor beta chain comes out of a study of T cell repertoires in cytomegalovirus infection. The CDR3 has 14 residues. Germline loops: CDR1 SGHKS, CDR2 YYEKEE (reference sequence). TCRdb reprocessed the reads with MiXCR, giving one entry per CDR3 protein. This sample has 700,000 to 900,000 distinct CDR3 sequences, with almost 30% found just once. Regarding the study as a whole: HLA-C-restricted CMV clonotypes gave the most frequent clonotype in two of eight donors. Using cumulative public TCR beta family frequency, the authors identified those who carried CMV together with the relevant HLA.

A remark on this clonotype: Its cognate antigen is unknown. The junction departs from germline at one end; a sequencing error may be responsible.

This TCR came from a human donor in good health (CMV status not recorded). Some clones in this sample may be carry-over from other donors' samples. The sample in question was cultured CD8+ T cells from PBMCs, obtained from culture after CMV antigen stimulation. The chain employs TRBV5-5 and TRBJ2-1; no definite D call. The CDR3 bases are TGTGCCAACAGCTTGAGGCGCCACGACAATGAGCAGTTCTTC. Its translation is CANSLRRHDNEQFF.